Reported below is one T cell receptor beta chain. Its antigen is not identified. Around 86 million PBMCs went into genomic DNA for unsorted samples. This was a deep-level run. Sequenced by immunoSEQ multiplex PCR; TCRdb stores in-frame clones only, minus some. This table has about 490,000 clones, around three quarters appearing once. The sample comes from a study of shared clonotypes between healthy human individuals. Study-wide points: The genetic and exposure-history diversity represented was limited by few donors.

V shed 7 bases, J shed 1 base, and the junction held 3 bases outside the gene matches. Germline V gives CDR1 SQVTM, CDR2 ANQGSEA. CDR3 length: 12 residues. The rearrangement joins TRBV29-1 to TRBJ1-1; 7 nucleotides agree with TRBD1. The receptor was derived from a woman aged 40 to 49 in good health. Some clones in this sample may be carry-over from other donors' samples. Sequenced input: PBMCs. CDR3 protein: CSGQGWNTEAFF. CDR3 in DNA: TGCAGCGGACAGGGCTGGAACACTGAAGCTTTCTTT.